The T cell receptor (beta chain) under discussion was sequenced for a study of CD8 T cells in ankylosing spondylitis. MiXCR was run by TCRdb on the 5' RACE reads, yielding one entry per CDR3 protein. This sample carries approximately 500,000 distinct CDR3 sequences, about 12% of them seen once, and the ten largest clones take over 6.5%. Study results and limitations: Clones tied to disease were said to be significantly enriched in matched ankylosing spondylitis synovial fluid. In ankylosing spondylitis blood, a motif of eight highly homologous TCR beta variants appeared characteristic.

Turning to this clonotype: Its matching antigen is unknown.

The clonotype comes from a male donor with ankylosing spondylitis. Sequenced: blood, either unsorted or a sorted T cell fraction (not recorded which).

This CDR3 reads CASSRGPNNEKLFF. CDR3 DNA: TGTGCCAGCAGCCGAGGGCCAAACAATGAAAAACTGTTTTTT. The chain combines TRBV11-3 with TRBJ1-4; D unresolved. CDR3 size: 14 residues. Trimming took 5 bases from V and 5 from J, leaving 12 bases between them. Germline V gene data show CDR1 as SGHNT and CDR2 as YENEEA. The complete variable domain, with remaining parts taken from reference TRBV11-3 and TRBJ1-4, reads EAGVVQSPRYKIIEKKQPVAFWCNPISGHNTLYWYLQNLGQGPELLIRYENEEAVDDSQLPKDRFSAERLKGVDSTLKIQPAELGDSAVYLCASSRGPNNEKLFFGSGTQLSVL.